The T cell receptor (beta chain) under discussion was sequenced for a study of T-cell reconstitution after alpha-beta-depleted transplantation in children. Notes on the study in general: It was reported that alpha-beta T cells came from several hundred expanded graft clones (about two months after transplant).

A TCRbeta library incorporating unique molecular identifiers was prepared. Via MiXCR, TCRdb re-called the PCR reads, giving one row per CDR3 protein. The repertoire holds 540,000 or so distinct CDR3 sequences, with roughly 23% as singletons. Concerning this clonotype: Its antigen is as yet unknown.

Trimming removed 5 bases from V and 3 bases from J; junction bases left unmatched: 7. Germline V gene data show CDR1 as PRHDT and CDR2 as FYEKMQ (reference sequence). CDR3 size: 14 residues. The genes are TRBV13 and TRBJ2-7, with 7 positions matching TRBD1. This clonotype was obtained from a boy under two years old who had a stem cell transplant for acute myeloid leukemia, so the T cells may come from the graft donor. The material was PBMCs, mostly from graft donor cells, obtained 360 days after TCRalphabeta/CD19-depleted stem cell transplant. The CDR3 protein is CASSPMTGIYEQYF. CDR3 DNA: TGTGCCAGCAGCCCCATGACAGGGATCTACGAGCAGTACTTC.